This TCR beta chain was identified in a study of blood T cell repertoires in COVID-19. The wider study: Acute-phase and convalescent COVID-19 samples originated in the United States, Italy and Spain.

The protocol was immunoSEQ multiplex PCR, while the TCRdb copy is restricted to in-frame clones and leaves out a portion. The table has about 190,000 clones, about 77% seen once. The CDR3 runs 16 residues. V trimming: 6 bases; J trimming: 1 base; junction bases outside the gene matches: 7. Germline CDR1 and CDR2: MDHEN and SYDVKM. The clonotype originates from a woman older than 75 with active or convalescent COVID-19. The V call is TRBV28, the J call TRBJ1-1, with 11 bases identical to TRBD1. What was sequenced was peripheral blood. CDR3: CASSQDRGRGNTEAFF. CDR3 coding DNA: TGTGCCAGCAGCCAGGACAGGGGGCGTGGGAACACTGAAGCTTTCTTT.